This T cell receptor (beta chain) comes out of a study of T cell responses to AZD1222 COVID-19 vaccine. Across the study: Second-dose recipients at about 4 or about 12 weeks were treated as one pooled group. Whole-study results and caveats: Two doses of AZD1222 preceded a rise in Spike-specific TCR breadth and depth. Donor demographics were predominantly white British with a female majority; clonal diversity may be underestimated.

The germline gives CDR1 SGHRS, CDR2 YFSETQ. The CDR3 is made up of 14 amino acids. With 1 base removed from V and 5 bases from J, the gap between germline ends came to 9 bases. On this clone itself: Its specificity is unknown.

TCRdb keeps only in-frame clones here, not all; method: immunoSEQ multiplex PCR. The table records about 150,000 clones, 90% of them present only once. Source: peripheral blood, taken on day 0 of AZD1222 vaccination. The clonotype originates from an adult in good health. The chain uses TRBV5-1 and TRBJ2-2; D might be TRBD1 (6 bases). The CDR3 DNA follows: TGCGCCAGCAGCTTGAAACAGGGAACCGGGGAGCTGTTTTTT. The encoded protein is CASSLKQGTGELFF. Looking up the rest from reference TRBV5-1 and TRBJ2-2 gives the full variable domain: KAGVTQTPRYLIKTRGQQVTLSCSPISGHRSVSWYQQTPGQGLQFLFEYFSETQRNKGNFPGRFSGRQFSNSRSEMNVSTLELGDSALYLCASSLKQGTGELFFGEGSRLTVL.